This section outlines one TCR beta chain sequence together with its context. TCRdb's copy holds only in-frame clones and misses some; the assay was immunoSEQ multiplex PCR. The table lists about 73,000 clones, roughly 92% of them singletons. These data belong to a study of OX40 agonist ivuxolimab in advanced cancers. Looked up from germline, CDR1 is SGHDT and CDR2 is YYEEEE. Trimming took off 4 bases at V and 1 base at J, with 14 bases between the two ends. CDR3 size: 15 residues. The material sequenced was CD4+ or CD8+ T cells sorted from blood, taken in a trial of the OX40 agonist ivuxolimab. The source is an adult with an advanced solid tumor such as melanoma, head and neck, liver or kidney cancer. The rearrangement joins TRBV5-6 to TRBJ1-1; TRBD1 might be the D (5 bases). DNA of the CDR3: TGTGCCAGCAGCACAACTCACACAGGGAACACTGAAGCTTTCTTT. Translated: CASSTTHTGNTEAFF.